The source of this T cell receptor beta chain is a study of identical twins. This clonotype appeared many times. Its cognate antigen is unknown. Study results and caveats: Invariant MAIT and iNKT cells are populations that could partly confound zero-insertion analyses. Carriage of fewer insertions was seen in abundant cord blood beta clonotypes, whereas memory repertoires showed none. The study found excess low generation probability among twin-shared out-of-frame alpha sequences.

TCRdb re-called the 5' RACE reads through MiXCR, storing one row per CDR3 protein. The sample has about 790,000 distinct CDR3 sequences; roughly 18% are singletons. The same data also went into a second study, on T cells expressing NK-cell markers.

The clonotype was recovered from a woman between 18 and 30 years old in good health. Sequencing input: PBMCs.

This CDR3 reads CASSFSATNEKLFF. For the CDR3, the DNA is TGTGCCAGCAGCTTCAGTGCAACTAATGAAAAACTGTTTTTT. V usage is TRBV7-9 and J usage is TRBJ1-4; D unclear. CDR1 SEHNR and CDR2 FQNEAQ come from the germline V gene (reference sequence). There are 14 residues in the CDR3. Trimming left V 3 bases short and J 0 bases short, with 5 bases between.